The next 26 T cell receptor beta chains were all read from a single sample in a study of identical twins. In TCRdb, the 5' RACE reads were re-called with MiXCR into one record per CDR3 protein. The repertoire includes 200,000 to 250,000 distinct CDR3 sequences, 7.5% of them detected once, and roughly 5% sits in the top ten. The data were also submitted as part of a second study, on yellow fever vaccine responses in identical twins.

The sequencing input was CD8+ T cells sorted from blood. The receptors shown here come from a young woman in good health.

This clonotype was detected a few times. The rearrangement uses TRBV29-1 and TRBJ2-1; D is perhaps TRBD1 (5 bases). The CDR3 runs to 13 residues. Germline V gene lookup returns CDR1 SQVTM and CDR2 ANQGSEA. V shed 0 bases and J shed 7 bases, with 10 bases lying between them. The chain's CDR3 is CSVEDQGRNEQFF. In DNA, the CDR3 is TGCAGCGTTGAAGATCAGGGCAGAAATGAGCAGTTCTTC.

This clonotype was seen a handful of times. The V and J genes are TRBV28 and TRBJ1-4; a weak D match, TRBD1 (6 bases). The V end was cut by 5 bases, the J end by 8 bases, with 12 bases between. Germline V CDR1 and CDR2: MDHEN, SYDVKM. CDR3 size: 13 residues. This CDR3 reads CASSMTGGEKLFF. CDR3 nucleotide sequence: TGTGCCAGCAGTATGACAGGAGGGGAAAAACTGTTTTTT.

The chain uses TRBV11-2 and TRBJ1-5; tentatively, D is TRBD1 (5 bases). Per the germline V gene, CDR1 is SGHAT and CDR2 is FQNNGV. This CDR3 region has 18 residues. V dropped 5 bases and J dropped 0 bases, with 20 bases sitting between them. CDR3 sequence: CASSPGGREGYSNQPQHF. DNA for the CDR3: TGTGCCAGCAGCCCGGGAGGCAGGGAAGGATATAGCAATCAGCCCCAGCATTTT. Filled out from reference TRBV11-2 and TRBJ1-5, the complete variable domain reads EAGVAQSPRYKIIEKRQSVAFWCNPISGHATLYWYQQILGQGPKLLIQFQNNGVVDDSQLPKDRFSAERLKGVDSTLKIQPAKLEDSAVYLCASSPGGREGYSNQPQHFGDGTRLSIL.

The chain links TRBV12-3 or TRBV12-4 to TRBJ2-1, with D possibly called TRBD1 or TRBD2 (6 bases each). V was shortened by 10 bases and J by 5 bases, with 18 bases between the two germline ends. The CDR3 consists of 14 residues. The CDR3: CATGWGATDNEQFF. The CDR3 DNA reads TGTGCCACCGGTTGGGGGGCAACAGACAATGAGCAGTTCTTC.

This clonotype was seen ten or more times. CDR3 coding DNA: TGCAGTGCTAACGGGGTCAACACTCAAGAGACCCAGTACTTC. It is translated as CSANGVNTQETQYF. The V call is TRBV20-1, the J call TRBJ2-5; D may be TRBD2 (5 bases). The CDR3 is 14 residues long. Trimming removed 4 bases from V and 2 bases from J, with 14 bases in between. Germline V gives CDR1 DFQATT, CDR2 SNEGSKA (reference sequence).

The gene calls are TRBV12-3 or TRBV12-4 and TRBJ1-2; D not certain. V was cut by 7 bases and J by 11 bases, with 14 bases left in between. The CDR3 extends over 11 amino acids. The DNA for the CDR3 is TGTGCCAGCACTTTGGGCGGTCGGTACACCTTC. Residues: CASTLGGRYTF.

The chain employs TRBV11-2 and TRBJ2-3; 9 bases agree with TRBD2. Germline V CDR1 and CDR2: SGHAT, FQNNGV. This CDR3 comprises 16 residues. The J segment lost 0 bases and the V segment lost 2 bases, leaving 3 bases of the junction unmatched. The CDR3 DNA is TGTGCCAGCAGCTTAAGGCGGGAGGGTAGCACAGATACGCAGTATTTT. Amino acids: CASSLRREGSTDTQYF.

This clonotype was observed a few times. This chain links TRBV5-6 with TRBJ2-7, with unresolved D. The V gene's germline CDR1 is SGHDT and CDR2 YYEEEE. This CDR3 has 17 residues. V gave up 0 bases and J gave up 0 bases, with 16 bases separating them. In DNA form, the CDR3 reads TGTGCCAGCAGCTTGGGCCATCCGGAAATAAGCTCCTACGAGCAGTACTTC. Protein sequence: CASSLGHPEISSYEQYF.

In this sample, this clonotype turned up a few times. The genes are TRBV19 and TRBJ1-6, with no clear D. The length of the CDR3 is 10 residues. The germline gives CDR1 LNHDA, CDR2 SQIVND (reference sequence). Trimming stripped 9 bases from V and 9 bases from J, with 6 bases between. The DNA of the CDR3 is TGTGCCAGCGGAAGTTCACCCCTCCACTTT. It codes for CASGSSPLHF.

This clonotype was found a few times. The rearrangement joins TRBV10-3 to TRBJ2-2; D is perhaps TRBD1 or TRBD2 (5 bases each). Germline lookup yields CDR1 ENHRY and CDR2 SYGVKD. V lost 4 bases and J 3 bases, leaving 15 bases between the germline ends. The CDR3 contains 16 residues. The CDR3 bases are TGTGCCATCAGTGGGGGGTCGGGGCAGGACACCGGGGAGCTGTTTTTT. It translates to CAISGGSGQDTGELFF.

The genes are TRBV2 and TRBJ2-7; D possibly corresponds to TRBD1 (6 bases). Trimming removed 8 bases from V and 3 bases from J, with 14 bases in between. Germline V gives CDR1 SNHLY, CDR2 FYNNEI. The length of the CDR3 is 13 residues. CDR3 residues: CASGRGQLYEQYF. CDR3 nucleotide sequence: TGTGCCAGCGGCCGAGGACAGCTCTACGAGCAGTACTTC. Using reference TRBV2 and TRBJ2-7 for the parts outside the CDR3, the full variable domain is EPEVTQTPSHQVTQMGQEVILRCVPISNHLYFYWYRQILGQKVEFLVSFYNNEISEKSEIFDDQFSVERPDGSNFTLKIRSTKLEDSAMYFCASGRGQLYEQYFGPGTRLTVT.

Note on this clonotype: A much larger clonotype is one base distant, so this may be a read error. The genes are TRBV24-1 and TRBJ2-1; 10 bases are a match to TRBD1. CDR1 and CDR2 (germline): KGHDR, SFDVKD. V lost 3 bases, J lost 5 bases, and 9 bases stayed unmatched. The CDR3 spans 17 residues. The CDR3 nucleotides read TGTGCCACCAGTGATACAACCGGGACAGGGGACAACAATGAGCAGTTCTTC. This gives the protein CATSDTTGTGDNNEQFF.

In its sample, this clonotype was seen many times. This sequence joins TRBV4-1 and TRBJ2-1; D might be TRBD1 or TRBD2, each matching 6 bases. This CDR3 spans 13 amino acids. Germline-derived CDR1 and CDR2 are MGHRA and YSYEKL. Trimming stripped 8 bases from V and 10 bases from J, with 18 bases between. DNA for the CDR3: TGCGCCAGCGGAGGCCGGGGGCAAGGGGAGCAGTTCTTC. Translating gives CASGGRGQGEQFF.

The table lists this clonotype with a few counts. The V gene is TRBV28, the J gene TRBJ2-1; D is unclear. Trimming cost V 3 bases and J 8 bases, with 8 bases left between them. CDR1 and CDR2 from the germline V gene are MDHEN and SYDVKM. This CDR3 comprises 12 residues. CDR3 sequence reads: CASSLSRYEQFF. CDR3 bases: TGTGCCAGCAGTTTGTCAAGATATGAGCAGTTCTTC.

This clonotype was seen only a few times. The chain has TRBV28 and TRBJ1-2; a weak D match, TRBD1 (5 bases). This CDR3 region has 14 residues. Germline V gene lookup returns CDR1 MDHEN and CDR2 SYDVKM. V lost 3 bases and J lost 10, with 18 bases in between. The CDR3 loop reads CASSFLQVSQNYTF. The CDR3 DNA is TGTGCCAGCAGTTTTTTACAGGTTTCCCAAAACTACACCTTC.

Ten or more counts support this clonotype. This sequence joins TRBV4-2 and TRBJ2-2; the match to TRBD2 covers 9 bases. The CDR3 has 18 residues. Trimming took 0 bases from V and 2 from J; bases not matched to a gene: 7. Germline values: CDR1 LGHNA, CDR2 YNFKEQ. The CDR3 DNA follows: TGTGCCAGCAGCCAAGAACTCGTAGCGGGAGTAAACACCGGGGAGCTGTTTTTT. It translates to CASSQELVAGVNTGELFF.

The chain employs TRBV7-9 and TRBJ2-1, with D unclear. V was trimmed by 0 bases and J by 9 bases, leaving 6 bases between them. Germline assignment: CDR1 SEHNR and CDR2 FQNEAQ (reference sequence). This CDR3 spans 12 amino acids. CDR3 coding DNA: TGTGCCAGCAGCTTAGCTAGCTTTGAGCAGTTCTTC. Translation: CASSLASFEQFF.

The V and J genes are TRBV7-9 and TRBJ2-5; 11 bases map to TRBD2. J was trimmed by 3 bases and V by 5 bases; bases with no gene match: 8. This CDR3 has 16 residues. CDR1 SEHNR and CDR2 FQNEAQ come from the germline V gene (reference sequence). The CDR3 is CASSPLPGLAEETQYF. CDR3 bases: TGTGCCAGCAGCCCCCTTCCGGGACTAGCGGAAGAGACCCAGTACTTC.

This clonotype was observed at least ten times. This rearrangement joins TRBV7-9 to TRBJ1-1; possibly TRBD1 for D (5 bases). This CDR3 comprises 14 residues. CDR1 SEHNR and CDR2 FQNEAQ come from the germline V gene (reference sequence). Trimming removed 7 bases at V and 2 bases at J, with 14 bases between. The CDR3 sequence is CASTLPGYNTEAFF. CDR3 coding DNA: TGTGCCAGCACCCTTCCAGGGTATAACACTGAAGCTTTCTTT.

This clonotype was seen only a few times. The chain joins TRBV4-1 to TRBJ2-7; either TRBD1 or TRBD2 may supply D (5 bases each). Trimming took off 0 bases at V and 4 bases at J, with 10 bases between the two ends. The CDR3 length is 14 residues. Germline CDR1 is MGHRA and CDR2 is YSYEKL. CDR3 loop: CASSQDYGAYEQYV. The CDR3 coding sequence is TGCGCCAGCAGCCAAGACTACGGGGCTTACGAGCAGTACGTC.

This clonotype was seen repeatedly, ten times or more. CDR3 region: CSAQGLAGEIEQFF. The CDR3 nucleotides are TGCAGTGCCCAGGGACTAGCGGGAGAAATTGAGCAGTTCTTC. This rearrangement joins TRBV20-1 to TRBJ2-1; 14 bases are shared with TRBD2. The length of the CDR3 is 14 residues. CDR1 and CDR2 from the germline V gene are DFQATT and SNEGSKA (reference sequence). V gave up 6 bases and J gave up 9 bases; unmatched junction bases: 7.

The genes are TRBV12-3 or TRBV12-4 and TRBJ2-1; D remains unclear. The CDR3 has 16 amino acids. The V end lost 4 bases, the J end lost 8 bases, and 21 bases lay between the germline ends. The CDR3 sequence: CASSSYSIGVFHEQFF. The CDR3 DNA reads TGTGCCAGCAGTTCCTACTCCATTGGGGTATTCCATGAGCAGTTCTTC.

There are many counts of this clonotype. The chain employs TRBV29-1 and TRBJ2-1; D is unresolved. Trimming stripped 0 bases from V and 3 bases from J, with 12 bases between. Germline loops: CDR1 SQVTM, CDR2 ANQGSEA. The length of the CDR3 is 15 residues. The CDR3 protein is CSVEDRQEFYNEQFF. CDR3 in DNA: TGCAGCGTTGAAGATCGGCAGGAGTTCTACAATGAGCAGTTCTTC.

This clonotype was detected many times. The V call is TRBV12-3 or TRBV12-4, the J call TRBJ1-5, with D perhaps TRBD1 (5 bases). This CDR3 region has 16 residues. Between the trimmed V and J ends, which lost 5 bases and 0 bases, there was a span of 14 bases. This CDR3 reads CASSGRTSDSNQPQHF. Here the CDR3 DNA reads TGTGCCAGCAGTGGCCGGACATCTGATAGCAATCAGCCCCAGCATTTT.

The chain has TRBV4-1 and TRBJ2-5; 15 nucleotides agree with TRBD2. This CDR3 is built from 19 residues. Looked up from germline, CDR1 is MGHRA and CDR2 is YSYEKL. V gave up 1 base and J gave up 0 bases; unmatched junction bases: 6. The CDR3 here is CASSQAGLAGGVDQETQYF. DNA of the CDR3: TGCGCCAGCAGCCAAGCCGGACTAGCGGGAGGGGTGGACCAAGAGACCCAGTACTTC.

The V and J genes are TRBV14 and TRBJ2-7, with 12 bases matching TRBD2. CDR3 length equals 19 residues. The V and J ends lost 3 bases and 3 bases, in that order; junction bases with no gene match: 15. Germline assignment: CDR1 SGHDN and CDR2 FVKESK. The CDR3 sequence is CASSHSASGRVVVLYEQYF. CDR3 DNA sequence: TGTGCCAGCAGCCATTCTGCTAGCGGGAGGGTAGTAGTACTCTACGAGCAGTACTTC.